This entry lists 15 T cell receptor beta chains sequenced from one sample in a study of PD-L1 blockade in urothelial cancer. The protocol was immunoSEQ multiplex PCR, while the TCRdb copy is restricted to in-frame clones and leaves out a portion. The sample lists under 85,000 clones; 91% were seen once. As for time point: peripheral blood 6 weeks after treatment start. The input for sequencing was PBMCs, taken around atezolizumab (anti-PD-L1) treatment. The receptors derive from a woman older than 75 with urothelial cancer.

This clone is a singleton in its sample. CDR3 sequence reads: CASSLPGGVYEQYF. The CDR3 nucleotides read TGTGCCAGCAGTTTACCAGGGGGAGTCTACGAGCAGTACTTC. The chain employs TRBV28 and TRBJ2-7; 7 positions agree with TRBD1. This CDR3 spans 14 amino acids. After removal of 2 bases from V and 3 bases from J, the junction contained 4 bases not matched to a gene. CDR1 is MDHEN and CDR2 is SYDVKM in the germline V gene.

The J gene is TRBJ2-2, the V gene TRBV19; TRBD2 is a possible D gene (6 bases). Germline V CDR1 and CDR2: LNHDA, SQIVND (reference sequence). This CDR3 spans 14 amino acids. Trimming took 3 bases from V and 7 from J, leaving 12 bases between them. The CDR3 nucleotides read TGTGCCAGTAGTATCGGGAGATTGGGCGGGGAGCTGTTTTTT. Translating it yields CASSIGRLGGELFF.

The gene calls are TRBV7-3 and TRBJ2-1; TRBD2 matches 8 bases. Germline values: CDR1 SGHTA, CDR2 FQGTGA. This CDR3 spans 15 amino acids. Trimming at V came to 2 bases and at J to 6 bases, leaving 6 bases not matched to a gene. The CDR3 loop is CASSLLLAGSNEQFF. CDR3 DNA sequence: TGTGCCAGCAGCTTATTATTAGCGGGAAGCAATGAGCAGTTCTTC.

This clone was recorded only once. V usage is TRBV4-2 and J usage is TRBJ2-3, with TRBD2 matching over 10 bases. Trimming removed 2 bases from V and 6 bases from J; junction bases left unmatched: 11. In germline, CDR1 is LGHNA, CDR2 YNFKEQ. The CDR3 covers 17 residues. CDR3 amino acids: CASSQRTSGAGSDTQYF. The CDR3 DNA follows: TGTGCCAGCAGCCAACGGACTAGCGGCGCGGGGAGCGATACGCAGTATTTT.

The V gene is TRBV9, the J gene TRBJ1-4; D might be TRBD1 (5 bases). The germline V and J ends were trimmed by 0 bases and 6 bases, with 9 bases remaining between them. CDR1 and CDR2 from the germline V gene are SGDLS and YYNGEE. CDR3 length equals 14 residues. CDR3 in amino acids: CASSVGDSDEKLFF. In DNA form, the CDR3 reads TGTGCCAGCAGCGTAGGAGACAGCGATGAAAAACTGTTTTTT.

The chain recombines TRBV11-2 with TRBJ2-3; 15 nucleotides align to TRBD2. Unmatched junction bases numbered 9, after V lost 4 bases and J lost 4 bases. The germline V gene encodes CDR1 SGHAT and CDR2 FQNNGV. There are 18 residues in the CDR3. CDR3 sequence (DNA): TGTGCCAGCAGCTCCAGGACTAGCGGGAGGGCTTTGGCAGATACGCAGTATTTT. Its translation is CASSSRTSGRALADTQYF.

This clone occurred once. CDR3 loop: CASSVTGEETQYF. The DNA of the CDR3 is TGCGCCAGCAGTGTGACAGGGGAAGAGACCCAGTACTTC. The V call is TRBV10-1, the J call TRBJ2-5; 8 bases map to TRBD1. From germline, CDR1 is WNHNN and CDR2 SYGVQD (reference sequence). With V trimmed by 4 bases and J by 3 bases, 1 base remained unmatched. The CDR3 sequence is 13 residues long.

The chain recombines TRBV11-1 with TRBJ1-2; 9 bases fit TRBD1. Germline CDR1 SGHAT, CDR2 FQDESV (reference sequence). The CDR3 contains 16 residues. V gave up 5 bases and J gave up 4 bases; unmatched junction bases: 11. DNA of the CDR3: TGTGCCAGCAGCCCCCGGCCGGGACAGGGACCCTATGGCTACACCTTC. The encoded protein is CASSPRPGQGPYGYTF.

This chain uses TRBV6-6 with TRBJ1-3; 7 nucleotides agree with TRBD1. CDR3 length: 13 residues. The V segment lost 7 bases and the J segment 6 bases; nucleotides outside the gene matches: 6. The germline V gene has CDR1 MNHNY and CDR2 SVGAGI (reference sequence). The chain's CDR3 is CASTRTGSNTIYF. In DNA form, the CDR3 reads TGTGCCAGCACTAGGACAGGCTCAAACACCATATATTTT.

The rearrangement links TRBV15 to TRBJ2-5, with a tentative D call TRBD2 (5 bases). This CDR3 spans 15 amino acids. Trimming took off 1 base at V and 3 bases at J, with 12 bases between the two ends. CDR1 is LNHNV and CDR2 is YYDKDF in the germline V gene (reference sequence). The CDR3, as DNA: TGTGCCACCAGCAGAGGGACTCCCTACAAAGAGACCCAGTACTTC. It yields the protein CATSRGTPYKETQYF. Drawing the rest from reference TRBV15 and TRBJ2-5, the complete variable domain is DAMVIQNPRYQVTQFGKPVTLSCSQTLNHNVMYWYQQKSSQAPKLLFHYYDKDFNNEADTPDNFQSRRPNTSFCFLDIRSPGLGDTAMYLCATSRGTPYKETQYFGPGTRLLVL.

The rearrangement uses TRBV2 and TRBJ1-1; D is unresolved. The CDR3 sequence is 16 residues long. In germline, CDR1 is SNHLY, CDR2 FYNNEI. Trimming took 5 bases from V and 1 from J, leaving 17 bases between them. The CDR3 loop is CASSLDSGLSNTEAFF. The CDR3 bases are TGTGCCAGCAGTTTGGACTCAGGTCTGTCGAACACTGAAGCTTTCTTT. The full variable domain, rest sourced from reference TRBV2 and TRBJ1-1, is EPEVTQTPSHQVTQMGQEVILRCVPISNHLYFYWYRQILGQKVEFLVSFYNNEISEKSEIFDDQFSVERPDGSNFTLKIRSTKLEDSAMYFCASSLDSGLSNTEAFFGQGTRLTVV.

V gene TRBV7-2 combines with J gene TRBJ2-1, with 9 bases lining up with TRBD2. Losses at the gene ends were 1 base for V and 9 bases for J; bases not matched to a gene: 7. Germline V gene sequence: CDR1 SGHTA, CDR2 FQGNSA. This CDR3 has 15 residues. The CDR3 DNA reads as TGTGCCAGCAGCTTAGGAGGTAGCGGGAGAGCTGAGCAGTTCTTC. Translated: CASSLGGSGRAEQFF.

This rearrangement joins TRBV27 to TRBJ2-1; TRBD2 matches at 12 bases. This CDR3 has 16 residues. From germline, CDR1 is MNHEY and CDR2 SMNVEV (reference sequence). V lost 8 bases, J lost 0 bases, and 5 bases stayed unmatched. CDR3 protein: CASRLAGVNSYNEQFF. For the CDR3, the DNA is TGTGCCAGCCGACTAGCGGGAGTCAACTCCTACAATGAGCAGTTCTTC.

This chain joins TRBV14 and TRBJ1-2, with 8 positions matching TRBD1. Per the germline V gene, CDR1 is SGHDN and CDR2 is FVKESK. There are 17 residues in the CDR3. The ends lost 2 bases at V and 3 bases at J; junction bases unmatched: 11. CDR3 region: CASSQHPTQGEDYGYTF. CDR3 nucleotide sequence: TGTGCCAGCAGCCAACATCCCACACAGGGGGAAGACTATGGCTACACCTTC.

The chain is built from TRBV19 and TRBJ2-7; 9 nucleotides match TRBD1. After removal of 6 bases from V and 0 bases from J, the junction contained 6 bases not matched to a gene. This CDR3 is 15 amino acids long. The germline V gene has CDR1 LNHDA and CDR2 SQIVND (reference sequence). The CDR3 loop is CASSGTGTSSYEQYF. In DNA, the CDR3 is TGTGCCAGTAGCGGGACAGGGACAAGCTCCTACGAGCAGTACTTC.